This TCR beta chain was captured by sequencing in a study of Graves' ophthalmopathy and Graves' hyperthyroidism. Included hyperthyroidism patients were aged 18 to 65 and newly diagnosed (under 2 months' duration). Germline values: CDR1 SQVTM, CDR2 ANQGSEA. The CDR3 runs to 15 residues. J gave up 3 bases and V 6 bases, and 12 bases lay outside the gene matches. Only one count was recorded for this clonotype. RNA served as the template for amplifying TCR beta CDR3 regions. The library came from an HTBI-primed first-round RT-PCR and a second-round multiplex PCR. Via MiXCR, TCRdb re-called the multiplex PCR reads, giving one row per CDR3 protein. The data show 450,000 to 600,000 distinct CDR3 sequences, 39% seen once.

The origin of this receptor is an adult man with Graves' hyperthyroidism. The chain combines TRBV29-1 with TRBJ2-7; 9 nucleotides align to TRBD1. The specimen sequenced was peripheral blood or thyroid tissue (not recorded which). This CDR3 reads CSVVMAGTGYYEQYF. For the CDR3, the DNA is TGCAGCGTAGTGATGGCCGGGACAGGGTACTACGAGCAGTACTTC.